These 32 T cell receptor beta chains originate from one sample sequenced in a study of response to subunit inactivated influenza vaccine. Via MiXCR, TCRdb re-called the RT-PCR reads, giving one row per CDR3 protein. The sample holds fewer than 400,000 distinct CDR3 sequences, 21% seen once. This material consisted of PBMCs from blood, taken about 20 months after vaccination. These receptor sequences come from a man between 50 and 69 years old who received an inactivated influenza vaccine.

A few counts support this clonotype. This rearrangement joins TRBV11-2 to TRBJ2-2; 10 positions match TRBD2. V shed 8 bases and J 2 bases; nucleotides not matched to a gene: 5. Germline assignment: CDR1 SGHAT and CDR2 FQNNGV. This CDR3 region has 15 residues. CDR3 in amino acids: CASSWTSGNTGELFF. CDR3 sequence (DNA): TGTGCCAGCTCGTGGACTAGCGGAAACACCGGGGAGCTGTTTTTT.

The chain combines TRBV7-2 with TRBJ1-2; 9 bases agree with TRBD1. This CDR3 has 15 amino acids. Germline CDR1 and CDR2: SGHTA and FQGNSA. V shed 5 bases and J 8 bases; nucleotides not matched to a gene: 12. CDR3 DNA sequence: TGTGCCAGCAGCACCTCCACTACAGGGGGCTGGGGCTACACCTTC. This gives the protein CASSTSTTGGWGYTF.

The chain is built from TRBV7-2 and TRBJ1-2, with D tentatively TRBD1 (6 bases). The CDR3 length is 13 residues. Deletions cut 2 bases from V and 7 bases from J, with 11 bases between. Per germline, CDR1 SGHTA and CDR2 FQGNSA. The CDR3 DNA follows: TGTGCCAGCAGCTTACTGGGGGCGCTTGGCTACACCTTC. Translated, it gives CASSLLGALGYTF.

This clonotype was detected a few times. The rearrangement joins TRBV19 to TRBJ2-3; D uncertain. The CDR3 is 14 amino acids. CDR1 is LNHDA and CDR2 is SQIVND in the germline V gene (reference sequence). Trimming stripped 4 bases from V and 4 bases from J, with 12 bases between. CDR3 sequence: CASSTRGLADTQYF. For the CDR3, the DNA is TGTGCCAGTAGTACCCGAGGCTTGGCAGATACGCAGTATTTT.

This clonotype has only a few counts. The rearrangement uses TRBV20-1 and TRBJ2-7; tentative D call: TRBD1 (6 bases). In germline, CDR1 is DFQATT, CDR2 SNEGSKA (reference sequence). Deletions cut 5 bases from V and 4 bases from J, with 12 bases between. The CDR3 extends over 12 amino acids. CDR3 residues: CSAPGHAYEQYF. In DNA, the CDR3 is TGCAGTGCTCCGGGACACGCTTACGAGCAGTACTTC.

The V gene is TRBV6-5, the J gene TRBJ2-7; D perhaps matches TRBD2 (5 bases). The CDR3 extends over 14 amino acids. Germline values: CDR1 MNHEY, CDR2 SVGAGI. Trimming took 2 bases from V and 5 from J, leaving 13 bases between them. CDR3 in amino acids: CASSYGLYSDEQYF. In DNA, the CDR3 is TGTGCCAGCAGTTACGGTCTATATAGCGACGAGCAGTACTTC.

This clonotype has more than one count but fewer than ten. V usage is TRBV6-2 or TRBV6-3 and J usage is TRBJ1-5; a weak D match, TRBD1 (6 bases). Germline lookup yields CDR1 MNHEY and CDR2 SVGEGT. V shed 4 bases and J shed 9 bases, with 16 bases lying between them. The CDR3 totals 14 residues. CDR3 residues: CASSFGQGMVPQHF. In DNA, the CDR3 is TGTGCCAGCAGTTTCGGGCAGGGGATGGTGCCCCAGCATTTT.

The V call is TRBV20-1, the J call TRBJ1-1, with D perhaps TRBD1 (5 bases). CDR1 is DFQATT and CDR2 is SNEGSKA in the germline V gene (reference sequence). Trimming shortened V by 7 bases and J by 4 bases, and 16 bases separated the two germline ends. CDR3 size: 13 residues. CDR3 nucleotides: TGCAGTGGGCCAACGGGGGGAGGCACTGAAGCTTTCTTT. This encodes CSGPTGGGTEAFF.

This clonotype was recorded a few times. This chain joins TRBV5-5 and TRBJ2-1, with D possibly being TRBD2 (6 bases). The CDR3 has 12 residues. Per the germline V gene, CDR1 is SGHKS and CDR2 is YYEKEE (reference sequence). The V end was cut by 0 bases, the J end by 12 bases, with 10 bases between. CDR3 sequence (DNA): TGTGCCAGCAGCTTGGCCCCTAGCGTGCAGTTCTTC. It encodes CASSLAPSVQFF.

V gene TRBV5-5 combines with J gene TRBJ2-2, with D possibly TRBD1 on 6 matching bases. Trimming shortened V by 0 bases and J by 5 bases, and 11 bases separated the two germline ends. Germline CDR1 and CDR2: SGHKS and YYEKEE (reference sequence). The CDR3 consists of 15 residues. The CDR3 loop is CASSLGGHSTGELFF. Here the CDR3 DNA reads TGTGCCAGCAGCTTGGGGGGGCATTCGACCGGGGAGCTGTTTTTT.

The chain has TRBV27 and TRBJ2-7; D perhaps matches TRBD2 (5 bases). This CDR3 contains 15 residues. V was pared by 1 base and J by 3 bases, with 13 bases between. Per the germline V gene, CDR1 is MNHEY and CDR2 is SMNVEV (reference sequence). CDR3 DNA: TGTGCCAGCAGTTTATATAGCGCTAGTTACTACGAGCAGTACTTC. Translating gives CASSLYSASYYEQYF.

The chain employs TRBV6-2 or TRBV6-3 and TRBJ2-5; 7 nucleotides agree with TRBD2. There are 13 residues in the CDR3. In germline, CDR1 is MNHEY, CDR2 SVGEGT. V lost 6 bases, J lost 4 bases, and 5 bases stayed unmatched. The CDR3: CASRASGGETQYF. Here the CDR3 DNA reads TGTGCCAGCAGGGCTAGCGGTGGAGAGACCCAGTACTTC.

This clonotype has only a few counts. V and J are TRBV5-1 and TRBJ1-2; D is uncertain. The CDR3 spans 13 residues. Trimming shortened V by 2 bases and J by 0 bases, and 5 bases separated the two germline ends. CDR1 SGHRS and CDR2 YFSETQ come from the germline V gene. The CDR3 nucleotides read TGCGCCAGCAGCTTCCGGGCTAACTATGGCTACACCTTC. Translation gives CASSFRANYGYTF.

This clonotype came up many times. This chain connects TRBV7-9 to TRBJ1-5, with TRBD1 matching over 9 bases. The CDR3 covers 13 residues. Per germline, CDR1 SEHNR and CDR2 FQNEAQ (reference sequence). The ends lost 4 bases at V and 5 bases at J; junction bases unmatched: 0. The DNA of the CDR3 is TGTGCCAGCAGCTGGGACAGGGATCAGCCCCAGCATTTT. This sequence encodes CASSWDRDQPQHF.

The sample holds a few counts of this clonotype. Here the CDR3 DNA reads TGTGCCAGCAGTGCGGTTAACTATGGCTACACCTTC. This sequence encodes CASSAVNYGYTF. This sequence joins TRBV2 and TRBJ1-2; D gene unclear. The CDR3 is made up of 12 amino acids. Germline-derived CDR1 and CDR2 are SNHLY and FYNNEI. The germline V and J ends were trimmed by 4 bases and 1 base, with 4 bases remaining between them.

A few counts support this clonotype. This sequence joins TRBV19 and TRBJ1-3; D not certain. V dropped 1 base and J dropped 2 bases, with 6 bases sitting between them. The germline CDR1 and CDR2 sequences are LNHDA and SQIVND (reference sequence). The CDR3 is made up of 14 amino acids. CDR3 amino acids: CASSIGVAGNTIYF. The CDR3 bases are TGTGCCAGTAGTATAGGAGTGGCTGGAAACACCATATATTTT.

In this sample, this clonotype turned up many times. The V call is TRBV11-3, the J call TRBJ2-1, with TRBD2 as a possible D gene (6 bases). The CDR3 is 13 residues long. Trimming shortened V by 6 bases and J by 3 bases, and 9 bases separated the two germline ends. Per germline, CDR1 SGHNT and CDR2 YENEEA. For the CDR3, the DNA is TGTGCCAGCAGTAGGGGACTCTACAATGAGCAGTTCTTC. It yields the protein CASSRGLYNEQFF.

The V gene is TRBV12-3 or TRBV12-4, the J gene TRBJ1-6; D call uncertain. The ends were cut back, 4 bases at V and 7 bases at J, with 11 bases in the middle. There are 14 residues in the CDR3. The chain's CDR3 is CASSSKGRNSPLHF. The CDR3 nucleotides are TGTGCCAGCAGTTCTAAAGGGAGGAATTCACCCCTCCACTTT.

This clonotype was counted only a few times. The CDR3 loop reads CASSSQGLAGQTQYF. DNA for the CDR3: TGTGCCAGCAGTTCCCAAGGACTAGCAGGGCAGACCCAGTACTTC. The chain is built from TRBV12-3 or TRBV12-4 and TRBJ2-5; the match to TRBD2 covers 8 bases. V gave up 4 bases and J gave up 6 bases; unmatched junction bases: 10. The CDR3 is 15 residues long.

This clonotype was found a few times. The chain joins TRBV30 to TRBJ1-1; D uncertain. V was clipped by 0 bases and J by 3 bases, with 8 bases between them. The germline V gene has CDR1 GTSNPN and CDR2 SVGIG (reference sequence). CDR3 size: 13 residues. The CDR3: CAWSVLRHTEAFF. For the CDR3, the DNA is TGTGCCTGGAGTGTACTACGGCACACTGAAGCTTTCTTT.

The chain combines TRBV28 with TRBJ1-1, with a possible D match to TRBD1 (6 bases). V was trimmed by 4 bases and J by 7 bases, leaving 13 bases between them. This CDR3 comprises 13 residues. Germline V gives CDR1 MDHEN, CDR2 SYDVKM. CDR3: CASSSYRVIEAFF. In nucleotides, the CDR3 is TGTGCCAGCAGTTCCTACAGGGTTATTGAAGCTTTCTTT.

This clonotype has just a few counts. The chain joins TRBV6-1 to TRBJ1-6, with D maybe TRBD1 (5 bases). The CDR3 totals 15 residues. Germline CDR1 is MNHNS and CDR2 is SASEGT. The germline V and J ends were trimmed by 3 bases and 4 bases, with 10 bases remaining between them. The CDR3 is CASSERDRYNSPLHF. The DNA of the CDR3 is TGTGCCAGCAGTGAGCGGGACCGATATAATTCACCCCTCCACTTT.

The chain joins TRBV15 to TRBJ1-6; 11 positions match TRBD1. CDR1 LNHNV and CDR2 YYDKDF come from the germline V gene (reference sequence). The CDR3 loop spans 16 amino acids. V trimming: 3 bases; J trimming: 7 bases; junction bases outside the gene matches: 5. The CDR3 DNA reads TGTGCCACCAGCAGGGACAGGGGGCTGAACAATTCACCCCTCCACTTT. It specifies CATSRDRGLNNSPLHF. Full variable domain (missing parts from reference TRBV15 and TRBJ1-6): DAMVIQNPRYQVTQFGKPVTLSCSQTLNHNVMYWYQQKSSQAPKLLFHYYDKDFNNEADTPDNFQSRRPNTSFCFLDIRSPGLGDTAMYLCATSRDRGLNNSPLHFGNGTRLTVT.

In DNA, the CDR3 is TGTGCCAGCAGCAAATGGGACAGCTCCTACAATGAGCAGTTCTTC. Its protein is CASSKWDSSYNEQFF. The V call is TRBV21-1, the J call TRBJ2-1; the DNA was not used to check the table's D call, TRBD1. TRBV21-1 is labeled a pseudogene. CDR3 length equals 15 residues.

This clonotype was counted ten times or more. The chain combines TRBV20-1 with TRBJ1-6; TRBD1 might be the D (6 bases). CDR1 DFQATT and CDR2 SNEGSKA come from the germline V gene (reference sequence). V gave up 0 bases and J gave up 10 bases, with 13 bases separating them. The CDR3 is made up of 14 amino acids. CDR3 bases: TGCAGTGCTAGAGATGCCAGGGGTGGCTCACCCCTCCACTTT. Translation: CSARDARGGSPLHF.

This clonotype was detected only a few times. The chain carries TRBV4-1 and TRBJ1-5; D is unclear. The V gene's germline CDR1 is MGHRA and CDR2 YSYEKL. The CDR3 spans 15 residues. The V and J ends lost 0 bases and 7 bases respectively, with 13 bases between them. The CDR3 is CASSQDPLSRQPQHF. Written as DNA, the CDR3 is TGCGCCAGCAGCCAAGATCCCCTAAGTAGACAGCCCCAGCATTTT.

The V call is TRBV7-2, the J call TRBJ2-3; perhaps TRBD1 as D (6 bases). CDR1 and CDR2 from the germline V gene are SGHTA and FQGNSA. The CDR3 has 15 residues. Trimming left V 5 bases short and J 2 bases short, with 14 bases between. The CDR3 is CASSPFRTATDTQYF. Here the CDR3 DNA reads TGTGCCAGCAGCCCTTTTCGGACAGCCACAGATACGCAGTATTTT.

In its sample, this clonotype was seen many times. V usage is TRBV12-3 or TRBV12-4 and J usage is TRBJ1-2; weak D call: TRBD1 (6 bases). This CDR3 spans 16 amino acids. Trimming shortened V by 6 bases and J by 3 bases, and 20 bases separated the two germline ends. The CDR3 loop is CASSSVWGGVDYGYTF. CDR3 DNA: TGTGCCAGCAGCTCGGTGTGGGGGGGCGTAGACTATGGCTACACCTTC.

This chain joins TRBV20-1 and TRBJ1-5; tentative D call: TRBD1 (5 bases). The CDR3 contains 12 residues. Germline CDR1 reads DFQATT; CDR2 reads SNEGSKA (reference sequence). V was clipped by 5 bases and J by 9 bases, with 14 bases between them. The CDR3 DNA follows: TGCAGTGCTCGGGGACCCTTATGGCCCCAGCATTTT. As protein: CSARGPLWPQHF.

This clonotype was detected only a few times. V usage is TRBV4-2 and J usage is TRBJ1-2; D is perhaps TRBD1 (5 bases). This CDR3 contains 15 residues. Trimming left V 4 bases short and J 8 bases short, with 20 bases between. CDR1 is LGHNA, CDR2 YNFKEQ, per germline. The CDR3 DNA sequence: TGTGCCAGCAGCCGCCCAACAGGAGCCCTTTGGGGCTACACCTTC. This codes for CASSRPTGALWGYTF.

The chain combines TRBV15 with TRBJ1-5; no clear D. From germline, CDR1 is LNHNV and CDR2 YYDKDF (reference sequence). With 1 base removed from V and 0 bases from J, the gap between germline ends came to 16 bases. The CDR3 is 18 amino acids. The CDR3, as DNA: TGTGCCACCAGCAGAGCAAGTCTGGCCGAAGATAGCAATCAGCCCCAGCATTTT. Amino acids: CATSRASLAEDSNQPQHF.

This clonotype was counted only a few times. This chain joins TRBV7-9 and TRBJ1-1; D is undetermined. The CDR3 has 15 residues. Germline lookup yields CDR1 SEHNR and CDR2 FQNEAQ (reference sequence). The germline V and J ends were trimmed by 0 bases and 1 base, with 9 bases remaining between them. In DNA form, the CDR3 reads TGTGCCAGCAGCTTAGCGCATGGCAGGAACACTGAAGCTTTCTTT. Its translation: CASSLAHGRNTEAFF.